This TCR beta chain was sequenced for a study of blood T cell repertoires in COVID-19. The wider study: Whether acute or convalescent, the COVID-19 samples came from the United States, Italy and Spain.

The CDR3 has 14 amino acids. V was pared by 4 bases and J by 6 bases, with 13 bases between. Germline values: CDR1 SNHLY, CDR2 FYNNEI. Using immunoSEQ multiplex PCR, the repertoire was profiled, and TCRdb retains in-frame clones only, with some absent. Among 200,000 to 300,000 clones listed, 88% were seen once. The genes are TRBV2 and TRBJ1-5, with D unresolved. Sequencing was performed on peripheral blood. This TCR was sampled from a man older than 75 with acute or convalescent COVID-19. In DNA form, the CDR3 reads TGTGCCAGCAGTGTGGCCGTAGCTGGTCAGCCCCAGCATTTT. Its translation: CASSVAVAGQPQHF.